This T cell receptor (beta chain) was retrieved from a study of memory CD4+ T cells and cytomegalovirus serostatus. Findings of the study overall: About 40% of the roughly 150 known CMV-associated TCRbeta sequences appeared in CD4+ memory.

The sort gate was single viable CD3+CD4+CD8-CD45RO+ cells for memory CD4+ T cells. Per the germline V gene, CDR1 is MDHEN and CDR2 is SYDVKM. The CDR3 has 15 amino acids. V shed 6 bases and J 3 bases; nucleotides not matched to a gene: 9. To note about this clone: The target antigen is unknown.

In the authors' workflow: Out-of-frame sequences were removed, leaving roughly 2.1 million distinct TCRbeta sequences. Assay: immunoSEQ multiplex PCR; the TCRdb copy retains only in-frame clones and omits some. V, J and clone size are those of that table, while D and trimming were read from the DNA. The sample has about 60,000 clones; around 80% are singletons. The receptor was derived from an adult in good health and CMV-seronegative. Some clones in this sample may be carry-over from other donors' samples. The source material was memory CD4+ T cells from blood. This chain connects TRBV28 to TRBJ2-7; 9 bases agree with TRBD1. The CDR3 nucleotides are TGTGCCAGCAGCATAAAGGGACAGGGTAGCTACGAGCAGTACTTC. It yields the protein CASSIKGQGSYEQYF.